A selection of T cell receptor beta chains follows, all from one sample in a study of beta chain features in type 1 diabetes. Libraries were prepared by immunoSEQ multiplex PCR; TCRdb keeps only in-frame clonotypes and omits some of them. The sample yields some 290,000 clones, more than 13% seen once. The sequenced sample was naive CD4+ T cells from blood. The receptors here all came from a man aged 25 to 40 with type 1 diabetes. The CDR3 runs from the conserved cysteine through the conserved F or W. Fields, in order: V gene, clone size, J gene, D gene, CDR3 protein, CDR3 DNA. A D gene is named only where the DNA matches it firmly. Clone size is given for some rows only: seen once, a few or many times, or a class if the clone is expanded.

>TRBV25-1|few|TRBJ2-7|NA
CASSEIPTGTSYEQYF
TGTGCCAGCAGTGAAATTCCGACTGGTACTTCCTACGAGCAGTACTTC
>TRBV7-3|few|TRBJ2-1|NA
CASSYPGGGASNEQFF
TGTGCCAGCAGCTACCCAGGTGGGGGGGCGAGTAATGAGCAGTTCTTC
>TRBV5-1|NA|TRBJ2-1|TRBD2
CASSLTAGGGYNEQFF
TGCGCCAGCAGCTTGACAGCGGGAGGGGGCTACAATGAGCAGTTCTTC
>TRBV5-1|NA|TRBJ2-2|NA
CASSPPGASDTGELFF
TGCGCCAGCAGCCCTCCGGGAGCCTCGGACACCGGGGAGCTGTTTTTT
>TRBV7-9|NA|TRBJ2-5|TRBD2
CASSFGGGPGTQYF
TGTGCCAGCAGCTTTGGGGGAGGGCCGGGGACCCAGTACTTC
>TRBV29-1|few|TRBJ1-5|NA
CSVSDRAQPQHF
TGCAGCGTATCCGACCGAGCGCAGCCCCAGCATTTT
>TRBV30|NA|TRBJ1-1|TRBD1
CAWRTRDRGSNTEAFF
TGTGCCTGGAGAACTCGGGACAGGGGTTCGAACACTGAAGCTTTCTTT
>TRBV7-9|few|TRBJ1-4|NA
CASRAGPVEKLFF
TGTGCCAGCAGGGCAGGGCCCGTTGAAAAACTGTTTTTT
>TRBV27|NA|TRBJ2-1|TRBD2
CASSRPGLAPFF
TGTGCCAGCAGTCGCCCGGGACTAGCTCCGTTCTTC
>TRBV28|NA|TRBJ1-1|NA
CATSTGQAVNTEAFF
TGTGCCACCTCTACAGGGCAGGCGGTGAACACTGAAGCTTTCTTT
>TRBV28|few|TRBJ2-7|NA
CASHRAGKEQYF
TGTGCCAGCCACAGGGCAGGGAAGGAGCAGTACTTC
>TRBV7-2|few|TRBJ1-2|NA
CASSLESVGVSGYTF
TGTGCCAGCAGCTTAGAGTCGGTCGGTGTGTCCGGCTACACCTTC
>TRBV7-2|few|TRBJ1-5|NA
CASSAGNNQPQHF
TGTGCCAGCAGCGCAGGGAACAATCAGCCCCAGCATTTT
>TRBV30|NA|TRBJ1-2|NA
CAWSVGRNYGYTF
TGTGCCTGGAGTGTCGGCAGGAACTATGGCTACACCTTC
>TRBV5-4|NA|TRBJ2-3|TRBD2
CASSLPSGSSDTQYF
TGTGCCAGCAGCTTGCCTAGCGGGAGTTCAGATACGCAGTATTTT
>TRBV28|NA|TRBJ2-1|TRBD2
CASRGLEPYNEQFF
TGTGCCAGCAGAGGACTAGAGCCCTACAATGAGCAGTTCTTC
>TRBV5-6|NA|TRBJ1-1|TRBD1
CASSSPGQGGTEAFF
TGTGCCAGCAGCTCCCCGGGACAGGGAGGCACTGAAGCTTTCTTT
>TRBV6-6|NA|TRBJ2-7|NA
CASKGSGSYEQYF
TGTGCCAGCAAAGGGTCAGGGTCCTACGAGCAGTACTTC
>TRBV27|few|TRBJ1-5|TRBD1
CASSRHRGPGLDGNQPQHF
TGTGCCAGCAGTCGACACAGGGGGCCGGGGCTGGATGGCAATCAGCCCCAGCATTTT